This T cell receptor (beta chain) was sequenced during a study of blood T cells in healthy people across ages. Study results and limitations: Estimated diversity, derived from one million T cells, was regarded as an underestimate.

V lost 0 bases and J lost 11; bases outside the gene matches: 5. The CDR3 has 13 residues. CDR1 and CDR2 from the germline V gene are KGHDR and SFDVKD. All donors came from Russia, were Caucasian and healthy, and spanned ages roughly 6 to 95. Of note for this clonotype: Antigen unknown.

Together with a sample-barcoded 5' primer, a J-beta primer mix was included in a second PCR lasting roughly 6 to 12 cycles. TCRdb fed the 5' RACE reads into MiXCR, producing one record per CDR3 protein. The sample carries almost 550,000 distinct CDR3 sequences, 24% recorded once. These data were also filed under a second study, of T cells of mothers and their children.

V is TRBV24-1 and J is TRBJ1-1; 7 positions agree with TRBD1. The TCR was taken from a boy younger than 18 in good health. Sequencing was done on a sample of blood. This chain's CDR3 is CATSDLEGAVAFF. Written as DNA, the CDR3 is TGTGCCACCAGTGATTTGGAGGGGGCTGTGGCTTTCTTT.